Shown below are 20 T cell receptor beta chains from a single sample sequenced in a study of blood T cell repertoires in COVID-19. Produced via immunoSEQ multiplex PCR; TCRdb's table is partial and in-frame only. The data show some 160,000 clones, with roughly four fifths seen just once and approximately 12% held by the top ten. The sample consisted of peripheral blood. The origin of the receptors is a man aged 65-85 years who had recovered from COVID-19.

This chain joins TRBV7-2 and TRBJ1-5; 11 nucleotides align to TRBD1. V gave up 6 bases and J gave up 2 bases; unmatched junction bases: 3. Germline assignment: CDR1 SGHTA and CDR2 FQGNSA. The CDR3 runs 15 residues. The CDR3 sequence is CASSWTGGGNQPQHF. The CDR3 DNA reads as TGTGCCAGCAGTTGGACAGGGGGCGGCAATCAGCCCCAGCATTTT.

In its sample, this clone was seen a few times. J is TRBJ1-5 and V is TRBV3-1 (or the pseudogene TRBV3-2); TRBD1 matches 9 bases. Germline assignment: CDR1 LGHDT and CDR2 YNNKEL (reference sequence). J lost 4 bases, V lost 5 bases, and 12 bases had no gene match. CDR3 length: 17 amino acids. The CDR3 bases are TGTGCCAGCAGCATGGGACAGGGAGAGGGGGGGAATCAGCCCCAGCATTTT. This translates into CASSMGQGEGGNQPQHF.

The chain recombines TRBV4-3 with TRBJ2-7; 9 nucleotides line up with TRBD2. This CDR3 comprises 15 residues. J lost 6 bases, V lost 2 bases, and 8 bases had no gene match. Germline lookup yields CDR1 LGHNA and CDR2 YSLEER. Here the CDR3 DNA reads TGCGCCAGCAGCCAAATAACCGGACTAGCGTCCGAGCAGTACTTC. Amino acids: CASSQITGLASEQYF.

V and J are TRBV7-2 and TRBJ1-1; no clear D gene. The CDR3 sequence is 13 residues long. Trimming removed 1 base from V and 0 bases from J, with 3 bases in between. In germline, CDR1 is SGHTA, CDR2 FQGNSA. CDR3 loop: CASSLELNTEAFF. The CDR3 coding sequence is TGTGCCAGCAGCTTAGAGCTGAACACTGAAGCTTTCTTT.

This clone was recorded at least ten times. This sequence joins TRBV2 and TRBJ2-7; 8 positions agree with TRBD1. CDR3 length: 14 residues. V trimming: 3 bases; J trimming: 4 bases; junction bases outside the gene matches: 5. CDR1 SNHLY and CDR2 FYNNEI come from the germline V gene. CDR3 protein: CASSEGTGNYEQYF. The CDR3 bases are TGTGCCAGCAGTGAGGGGACAGGCAATTACGAGCAGTACTTC.

This clone was picked up a small number of times. The J gene is TRBJ1-5, the V gene TRBV30; D is unresolved. V lost 4 bases to trimming and J lost 6 bases, with 10 bases between them. CDR1 and CDR2 (germline): GTSNPN, SVGIG (reference sequence). The CDR3 is made up of 12 amino acids. This chain's CDR3 is CAWNAGGQPQHF. The CDR3, as DNA: TGTGCCTGGAATGCGGGTGGTCAGCCCCAGCATTTT.

In this sample, this clone turned up a few times. The chain carries TRBV4-1 and TRBJ2-3, with 7 positions matching TRBD2. The V and J ends lost 0 bases and 5 bases, in that order; junction bases with no gene match: 5. The CDR3 loop spans 15 amino acids. Germline values: CDR1 MGHRA, CDR2 YSYEKL. The CDR3 DNA is TGCGCCAGCAGCCAAGAGAGACTAGCCGGAGATACGCAGTATTTT. The encoded protein is CASSQERLAGDTQYF.

The rearrangement uses TRBV28 and TRBJ1-3, with D uncertain. Germline CDR1 reads MDHEN; CDR2 reads SYDVKM. The CDR3 loop spans 12 amino acids. V lost 3 bases and J lost 3, with 3 bases in between. The DNA for the CDR3 is TGTGCCAGCAGTTTCGGTGGAAACACCATATATTTT. It is translated as CASSFGGNTIYF.

V usage is TRBV9 and J usage is TRBJ2-3; 7 nucleotides line up with TRBD2. V dropped 4 bases and J dropped 2; count of bases not matched to a gene: 4. The CDR3 spans 14 residues. From germline, CDR1 is SGDLS and CDR2 YYNGEE. CDR3 in amino acids: CASSPRDYTDTQYF. CDR3 nucleotides: TGTGCCAGCAGCCCAAGGGACTACACAGATACGCAGTATTTT.

The chain joins TRBV5-1 to TRBJ2-7, with TRBD2 matching 9 bases. The CDR3 length is 15 residues. Germline V gives CDR1 SGHRS, CDR2 YFSETQ. V trimming: 0 bases; J trimming: 5 bases; junction bases outside the gene matches: 6. DNA of the CDR3: TGCGCCAGCAGCTTGGATCTAGCGGGGACCAACGAGCAGTACTTC. Its translation is CASSLDLAGTNEQYF.

The chain combines TRBV2 with TRBJ1-1; 7 nucleotides line up with TRBD1. The CDR3 has 15 amino acids. The J segment lost 3 bases and the V segment lost 6 bases, leaving 10 bases of the junction unmatched. CDR1 is SNHLY and CDR2 is FYNNEI in the germline V gene. In DNA form, the CDR3 reads TGTGCCAGCAGCCCACAGGGGCAGGTTGACACTGAAGCTTTCTTT. It codes for CASSPQGQVDTEAFF.

This rearrangement joins TRBV6-5 to TRBJ2-7, with 9 nucleotides matching TRBD1. There are 13 residues in the CDR3. Germline V gives CDR1 MNHEY, CDR2 SVGAGI. The trim removed 10 bases at V and 7 bases at J, leaving 11 bases unmatched. This CDR3 reads CATMEQGAREQYF. DNA for the CDR3: TGTGCCACCATGGAACAGGGGGCGCGGGAGCAGTACTTC.

CDR3 in amino acids: CASSQGQGARGYTF. The CDR3, as DNA: TGCGCCAGCAGCCAAGGACAGGGGGCACGGGGCTACACCTTC. V usage is TRBV4-1 and J usage is TRBJ1-2, with 10 bases lining up with TRBD1. This CDR3 is built from 14 residues. Trimming took 1 base from V and 8 from J; bases not matched to a gene: 4. The V gene's germline CDR1 is MGHRA and CDR2 YSYEKL.

The V and J genes are TRBV24-1 and TRBJ2-1; 7 bases are shared with TRBD2. The CDR3 is 16 amino acids. The germline gives CDR1 KGHDR, CDR2 SFDVKD. The junction had 6 bases not matched to a gene; V was cut back by 0 bases and J by 5 bases. The CDR3 DNA is TGTGCCACCAGTGATTTGCAAACGAGCGGGAACAATGAGCAGTTCTTC. This gives the protein CATSDLQTSGNNEQFF.

This clone turned up a few times. The chain uses TRBV5-1 and TRBJ2-1, with 9 bases matching TRBD1. V lost 4 bases and J lost 1; bases outside the gene matches: 3. Germline lookup yields CDR1 SGHRS and CDR2 YFSETQ. The CDR3 loop spans 15 amino acids. Written as DNA, the CDR3 is TGCGCCAGCAGCATACAGGGGGCATCCTACAATGAGCAGTTCTTC. It translates to CASSIQGASYNEQFF.

This rearrangement joins TRBV5-1 to TRBJ1-5; D unclear. The length of the CDR3 is 15 residues. V was pared by 0 bases and J by 3 bases, with 10 bases between. Germline CDR1 is SGHRS and CDR2 is YFSETQ. This CDR3 reads CASSLDARNNQPQHF. DNA for the CDR3: TGCGCCAGCAGCTTGGATGCCAGAAACAATCAGCCCCAGCATTTT.

The chain uses TRBV18 and TRBJ2-2; 11 bases agree with TRBD2. Germline lookup yields CDR1 KGHSH and CDR2 LQKENI. The V and J ends lost 3 bases and 5 bases, in that order; junction bases with no gene match: 11. The CDR3 extends over 18 amino acids. The CDR3 loop is CASSPFSSGRSSTGELFF. The CDR3 nucleotides are TGTGCCAGCTCACCTTTCTCTAGCGGGAGGTCTTCAACCGGGGAGCTGTTTTTT.

The chain couples TRBV13 to TRBJ2-7, with TRBD1 as a possible D gene (6 bases). The CDR3 spans 15 residues. V was shortened by 5 bases and J by 3 bases, with 17 bases between the two germline ends. CDR1 is PRHDT and CDR2 is FYEKMQ in the germline V gene (reference sequence). CDR3 loop: CASSTRGGKNYEQYF. The CDR3 DNA reads TGTGCCAGCAGCACCAGGGGCGGCAAAAACTACGAGCAGTACTTC.

The genes are TRBV28 and TRBJ2-1, with D perhaps matching TRBD2 (6 bases). Per germline, CDR1 MDHEN and CDR2 SYDVKM. The CDR3 has 14 residues. Trimming removed 5 bases at V and 3 bases at J, with 11 bases between. The CDR3 bases are TGTGCCAGCAGTGGTAGCGGCCTCTACAATGAGCAGTTCTTC. Translation gives CASSGSGLYNEQFF.

In its sample, this clone was seen a few times. The chain carries TRBV7-9 and TRBJ1-5; TRBD1 matches 7 bases. V lost 5 bases and J lost 4; bases outside the gene matches: 2. There are 13 residues in the CDR3. Germline loops: CDR1 SEHNR, CDR2 FQNEAQ (reference sequence). This chain's CDR3 is CASSPGGNQPQHF. The CDR3 DNA is TGTGCCAGCAGCCCAGGGGGAAATCAGCCCCAGCATTTT.